The 21 T cell receptor beta chains given below trace back to one sample, sequenced in a study of T cell repertoires in cytomegalovirus infection (dated by TCRdb to about 2019). TCRdb lists the instrument as Illumina HiSeq 1500. In-frame beta chains were kept once TCRdb had trimmed the public reads at Q25 with fastp and called clones with MiXCR. Identical CDR3 protein sequences are pooled into one entry, listed with their most common genes and DNA. This sample gives 560,000 or so distinct CDR3 sequences in total; approximately 16% of them show up just once. The leading ten clones occupy more than 20% of the sample. Sample: CD8+ T cells from PBMCs. Receptor source: a human donor in good health (CMV status not recorded). Some clones in this sample may be carry-over from other donors' samples.

This sequence joins TRBV19 and TRBJ1-1; D ambiguous. V gave up 0 bases and J gave up 1 base, with 9 bases separating them. The germline V gene has CDR1 LNHDA and CDR2 SQIVND (reference sequence). The CDR3 has 15 residues. CDR3: CASSIDAGWNTEAFF. CDR3 DNA sequence: TGTGCCAGTAGTATAGACGCGGGGTGGAACACTGAAGCTTTCTTT.

This clonotype was detected ten times or more. This sequence joins TRBV27 and TRBJ2-3; TRBD2 matches at 15 bases. The V gene end was trimmed by 5 bases and the J gene end by 4 bases; junction bases not matched to a gene: 4. Germline CDR1 and CDR2: MNHEY and SMNVEV (reference sequence). The CDR3 consists of 16 residues. The CDR3 is CASSPGLAGGSDTQYF. Here the CDR3 DNA reads TGTGCCAGCAGTCCCGGACTAGCGGGGGGGTCAGATACGCAGTATTTT.

The chain recombines TRBV7-6 with TRBJ2-1, with TRBD2 matching 9 bases. The CDR3 has 15 amino acids. Germline V lookup: CDR1 SGHVS, CDR2 FNYEAQ. V shed 5 bases and J 5 bases; nucleotides not matched to a gene: 7. The CDR3 DNA sequence: TGTGCCAGCAGCCGCGGGGGGGCCCGAAACAATGAGCAGTTCTTC. Residues: CASSRGGARNNEQFF.

This clonotype was seen at least ten times. This rearrangement joins TRBV7-9 to TRBJ2-7, with 7 nucleotides matching TRBD2. The CDR3 is made up of 14 amino acids. Losses at the gene ends were 1 base for V and 3 bases for J; bases not matched to a gene: 3. From germline, CDR1 is SEHNR and CDR2 FQNEAQ (reference sequence). CDR3 residues: CASSLGSSGYEQYF. CDR3 bases: TGTGCCAGCAGCTTAGGATCTAGCGGCTACGAGCAGTACTTC.

This clonotype was counted ten times or more. The chain has TRBV12-3 or TRBV12-4 and TRBJ1-2; no clear D gene. This CDR3 contains 16 residues. Trimming took 6 bases from V and 1 from J, leaving 18 bases between them. The CDR3 spells CASSSVGEGFNYGYTF. CDR3 DNA: TGTGCCAGCAGCTCAGTGGGAGAGGGATTTAACTATGGCTACACCTTC.

This clonotype was seen only a few times. This rearrangement joins TRBV9 to TRBJ2-2; 9 bases fit TRBD1. CDR1 is SGDLS and CDR2 is YYNGEE in the germline V gene. V lost 3 bases and J lost 2; bases outside the gene matches: 14. There are 19 residues in the CDR3. The CDR3 protein is CASSGSSTGGTFNTGELFF. The CDR3 coding sequence is TGTGCCAGCAGCGGCTCGTCGACAGGGGGGACTTTTAACACCGGGGAGCTGTTTTTT.

Many counts were recorded for this clonotype. The genes are TRBV4-1 and TRBJ1-3; D uncertain. The CDR3 is made up of 15 amino acids. V was shortened by 0 bases and J by 0 bases, with 6 bases between the two germline ends. The V gene's germline CDR1 is MGHRA and CDR2 YSYEKL. CDR3 sequence reads: CASSQDQHSGNTIYF. The CDR3 nucleotides are TGCGCCAGCAGCCAAGATCAGCACTCTGGAAACACCATATATTTT.

The genes are TRBV2 and TRBJ2-6, with D unclear. CDR3 size: 14 residues. The V gene lost 6 bases and the J gene lost 4 bases, with 10 bases spanning the gap. Germline V gene sequence: CDR1 SNHLY, CDR2 FYNNEI. CDR3 coding DNA: TGTGCCAGCAGGGGGATAGCCGGGGCCAACGTCCTGACTTTC. As protein: CASRGIAGANVLTF.

A note on this clonotype: Possible read error: a much larger clone is one base away. The chain couples TRBV5-1 to TRBJ2-1, with 8 bases identical to TRBD2. Per the germline V gene, CDR1 is SGHRS and CDR2 is YFSETQ. The CDR3 extends over 15 amino acids. CDR3: CASSLEGLVTNVQFF. The DNA of the CDR3 is TGCGCCAGCAGCTTGGAGGGACTAGTAACAAATGTGCAGTTCTTC.

This clonotype was counted only a few times. V and J are TRBV3-1 and TRBJ2-5, with unresolved D. The germline V and J ends were trimmed by 3 bases and 3 bases, with 17 bases remaining between them. The CDR3 totals 16 residues. Germline lookup yields CDR1 LGHDT and CDR2 YNNKEL (reference sequence). CDR3 DNA sequence: TGTGCCAGCAGCCACTGGGCCCTGGAACGAGAAGAGACCCAGTACTTC. Its translation is CASSHWALEREETQYF.

This sequence joins TRBV28 and TRBJ1-2; TRBD1 matches 12 bases. Germline trimming cut 8 bases from V and 1 base from J; bases unmatched to any gene: 11. The germline gives CDR1 MDHEN, CDR2 SYDVKM. The CDR3 contains 17 residues. The CDR3 DNA follows: TGTGCCAGCGGTACCCGAGGGACAGGGGGCCTTAACTATGGCTACACCTTC. It translates to CASGTRGTGGLNYGYTF.

This clonotype was detected only a few times. The J gene is TRBJ2-5, the V gene TRBV24-1; D gene ambiguous. Trimming removed 7 bases at V and 5 bases at J, with 7 bases between. This CDR3 comprises 11 residues. Germline-derived CDR1 and CDR2 are KGHDR and SFDVKD. CDR3 nucleotides: TGTGCCACCAGGCTAACGGAGACCCAGTACTTC. It is translated as CATRLTETQYF.

In its sample, this clonotype was seen many times. The chain employs TRBV7-9 and TRBJ1-1; no firm D call. This CDR3 region has 12 residues. Germline V gene lookup returns CDR1 SEHNR and CDR2 FQNEAQ (reference sequence). Between the trimmed V and J ends, which lost 4 bases and 1 base, there was a span of 4 bases. CDR3 bases: TGTGCCAGCAGCTCCAGGAACACTGAAGCTTTCTTT. Amino acids: CASSSRNTEAFF.

There are many counts of this clonotype. The gene calls are TRBV4-1 and TRBJ2-1, with 8 positions matching TRBD1. The CDR3 covers 15 residues. The V gene's germline CDR1 is MGHRA and CDR2 YSYEKL. V gave up 4 bases and J gave up 7 bases; unmatched junction bases: 9. The CDR3 region has the DNA TGCGCCAGCAGCCGAGACGGGACAGGAGGTAATGAGCAGTTCTTC. It translates to CASSRDGTGGNEQFF.

This chain uses TRBV9 with TRBJ2-2, with 7 nucleotides matching TRBD1. Germline loops: CDR1 SGDLS, CDR2 YYNGEE. Trimming cost V 3 bases and J 5 bases; bases outside gene matches: 7. The CDR3 is 15 residues long. This chain's CDR3 is CASSAQGLGTGELFF. The CDR3 nucleotides are TGTGCCAGCAGCGCACAGGGGTTGGGGACCGGGGAGCTGTTTTTT.

This clonotype was seen many times. The chain combines TRBV12-3 or TRBV12-4 with TRBJ1-1, with TRBD1 matching over 7 bases. The CDR3 length is 15 residues. The V gene end was trimmed by 10 bases and the J gene end by 8 bases; junction bases not matched to a gene: 19. CDR3 DNA: TGTGCCATAGCTCCGGGACAGACAGACTTTAAGGAAGCTTTCTTT. This codes for CAIAPGQTDFKEAFF.

This clonotype was seen many times. This chain connects TRBV7-9 to TRBJ1-5; no clear D. Germline-derived CDR1 and CDR2 are SEHNR and FQNEAQ (reference sequence). The CDR3 covers 14 residues. V dropped 3 bases and J dropped 4 bases, with 10 bases sitting between them. The CDR3 spells CASSLGFSNQPQHF. The CDR3 DNA is TGTGCCAGCAGCTTGGGCTTTTCTAATCAGCCCCAGCATTTT.

This clonotype was detected a few times. This chain joins TRBV5-1 and TRBJ2-7; D is unresolved. Germline lookup yields CDR1 SGHRS and CDR2 YFSETQ. This CDR3 region has 13 residues. V lost 4 bases to trimming and J lost 0 bases, with 8 bases between them. The CDR3 DNA reads TGCGCCAGCAGCCAGGCGAGCTCCTACGAGCAGTACTTC. Protein: CASSQASSYEQYF.

This clonotype was seen ten or more times. This sequence joins TRBV7-9 and TRBJ1-1; D not certain. V was clipped by 1 base and J by 0 bases, with 12 bases between them. Germline CDR1 reads SEHNR; CDR2 reads FQNEAQ (reference sequence). CDR3 length: 16 residues. CDR3 loop: CASSLGESLLNTEAFF. DNA for the CDR3: TGTGCCAGCAGCTTAGGGGAGAGCCTTTTGAACACTGAAGCTTTCTTT.

This clonotype was observed at least ten times. This chain connects TRBV11-3 to TRBJ1-1, with D unresolved. V gave up 6 bases and J gave up 1 base, with 9 bases separating them. The CDR3 covers 13 residues. Germline-derived CDR1 and CDR2 are SGHNT and YENEEA. CDR3 sequence (DNA): TGTGCCAGCAGTTTGCCAGGGAACACTGAAGCTTTCTTT. Translating gives CASSLPGNTEAFF.

The table lists this clonotype with a few counts. This chain joins TRBV6-2 or TRBV6-3 and TRBJ1-2, with D possibly being TRBD1 (5 bases). V lost 7 bases, J lost 4 bases, and 16 bases lay in between. In germline, CDR1 is MNHEY, CDR2 SVGEGT. The CDR3 contains 14 residues. The CDR3 DNA reads TGTGCCAGCACCCCCGAAGGGGAACTCTATGGCTACACCTTC. Translation: CASTPEGELYGYTF.